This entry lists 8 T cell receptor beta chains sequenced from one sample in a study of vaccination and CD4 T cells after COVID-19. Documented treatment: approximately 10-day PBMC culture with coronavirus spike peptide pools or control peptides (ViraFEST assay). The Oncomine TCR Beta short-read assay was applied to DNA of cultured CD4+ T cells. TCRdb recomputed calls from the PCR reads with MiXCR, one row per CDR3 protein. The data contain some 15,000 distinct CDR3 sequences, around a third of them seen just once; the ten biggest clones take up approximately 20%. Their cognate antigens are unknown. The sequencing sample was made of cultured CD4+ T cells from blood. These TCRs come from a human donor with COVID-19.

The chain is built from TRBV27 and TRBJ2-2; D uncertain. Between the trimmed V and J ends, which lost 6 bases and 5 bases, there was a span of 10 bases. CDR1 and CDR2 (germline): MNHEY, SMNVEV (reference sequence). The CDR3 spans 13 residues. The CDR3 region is CASSSELTGELFF. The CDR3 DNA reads TGTGCCAGCAGCTCGGAGCTGACCGGGGAGCTGTTTTTT.

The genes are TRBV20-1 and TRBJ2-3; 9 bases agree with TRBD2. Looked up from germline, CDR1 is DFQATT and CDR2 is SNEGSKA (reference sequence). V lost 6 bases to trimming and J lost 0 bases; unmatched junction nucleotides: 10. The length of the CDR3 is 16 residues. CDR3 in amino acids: CSAPPGLAGSTDTQYF. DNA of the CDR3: TGCAGTGCCCCCCCCGGGCTAGCGGGGAGCACAGATACGCAGTATTTT.

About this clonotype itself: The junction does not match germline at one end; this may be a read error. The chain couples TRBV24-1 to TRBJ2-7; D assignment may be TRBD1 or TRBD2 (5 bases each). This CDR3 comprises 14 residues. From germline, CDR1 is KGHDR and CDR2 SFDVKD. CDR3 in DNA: TGTACCACCAGTGAGTCGGGGCACTCCTACGAGCAGTACTTC. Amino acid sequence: CTTSESGHSYEQYF.

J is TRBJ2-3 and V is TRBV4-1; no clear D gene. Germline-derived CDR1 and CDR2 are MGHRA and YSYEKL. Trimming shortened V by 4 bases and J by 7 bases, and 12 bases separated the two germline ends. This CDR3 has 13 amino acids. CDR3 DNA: TGCGCCAGCAGCCCCCTCGATCCGAATACGCAGTATTTT. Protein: CASSPLDPNTQYF.

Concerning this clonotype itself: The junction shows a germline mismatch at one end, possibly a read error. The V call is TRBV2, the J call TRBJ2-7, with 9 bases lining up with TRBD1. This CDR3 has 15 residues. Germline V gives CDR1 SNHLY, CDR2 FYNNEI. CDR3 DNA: TGTGCCAGCAGCGAAGGGGGACAGGGCTACTACGAGCAGTACTTC. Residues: CASSEGGQGYYEQYF.

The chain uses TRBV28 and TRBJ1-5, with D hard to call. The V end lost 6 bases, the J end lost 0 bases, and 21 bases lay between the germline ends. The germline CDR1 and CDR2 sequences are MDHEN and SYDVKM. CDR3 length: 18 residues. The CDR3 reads CASRALAGLLYSNQPQHF. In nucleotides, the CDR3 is TGTGCCAGCAGAGCCCTCGCTGGCCTATTATATAGCAATCAGCCCCAGCATTTT. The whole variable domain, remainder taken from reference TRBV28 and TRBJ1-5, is DVKVTQSSRYLVKRTGEKVFLECVQDMDHENMFWYRQDPGLGLRLIYFSYDVKMKEKGDIPEGYSVSREKKERFSLILESASTNQTSMYLCASRALAGLLYSNQPQHFGDGTRLSIL.

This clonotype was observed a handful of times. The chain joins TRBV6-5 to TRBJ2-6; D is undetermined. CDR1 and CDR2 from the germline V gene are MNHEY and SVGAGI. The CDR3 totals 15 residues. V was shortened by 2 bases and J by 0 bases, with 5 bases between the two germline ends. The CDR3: CASSYRDSGANVLTF. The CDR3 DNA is TGTGCCAGCAGTTACAGGGACTCTGGGGCCAACGTCCTGACTTTC.

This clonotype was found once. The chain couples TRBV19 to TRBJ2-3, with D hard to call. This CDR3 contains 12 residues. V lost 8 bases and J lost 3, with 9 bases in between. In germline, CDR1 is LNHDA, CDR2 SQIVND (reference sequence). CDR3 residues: CASGLLTDTQYF. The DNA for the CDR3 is TGTGCCAGTGGATTACTAACAGATACGCAGTATTTT.